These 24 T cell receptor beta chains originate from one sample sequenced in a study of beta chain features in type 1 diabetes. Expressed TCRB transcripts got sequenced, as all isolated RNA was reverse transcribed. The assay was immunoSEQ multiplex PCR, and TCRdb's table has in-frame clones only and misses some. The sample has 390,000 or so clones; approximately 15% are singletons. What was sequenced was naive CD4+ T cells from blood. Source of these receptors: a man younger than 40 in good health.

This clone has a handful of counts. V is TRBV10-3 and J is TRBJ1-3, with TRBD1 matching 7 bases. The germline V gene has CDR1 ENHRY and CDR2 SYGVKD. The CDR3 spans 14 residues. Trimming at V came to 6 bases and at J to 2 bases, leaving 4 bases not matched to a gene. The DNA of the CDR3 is TGTGCCATCAGGACGCAGGGGGCTGGAAACACCATATATTTT. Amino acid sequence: CAIRTQGAGNTIYF.

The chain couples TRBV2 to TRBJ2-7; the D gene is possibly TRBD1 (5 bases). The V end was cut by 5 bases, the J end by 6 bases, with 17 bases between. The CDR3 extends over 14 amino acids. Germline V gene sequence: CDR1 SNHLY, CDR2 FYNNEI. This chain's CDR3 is CASSSHAQGGEQYF. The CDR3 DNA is TGTGCCAGCAGTTCACACGCCCAGGGCGGCGAGCAGTACTTC.

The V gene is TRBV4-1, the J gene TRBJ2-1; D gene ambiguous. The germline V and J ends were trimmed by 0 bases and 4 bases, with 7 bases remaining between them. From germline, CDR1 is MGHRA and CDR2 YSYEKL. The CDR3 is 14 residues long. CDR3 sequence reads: CASSQDIAYNEQFF. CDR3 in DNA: TGCGCCAGCAGCCAAGATATCGCTTACAATGAGCAGTTCTTC.

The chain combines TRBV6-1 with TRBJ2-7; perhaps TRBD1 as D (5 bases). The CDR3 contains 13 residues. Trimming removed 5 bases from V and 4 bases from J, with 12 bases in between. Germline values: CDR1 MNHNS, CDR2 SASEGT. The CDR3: CASSKGSGYEQYV. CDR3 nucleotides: TGTGCCAGCAGTAAGGGGTCCGGGTACGAGCAGTACGTC.

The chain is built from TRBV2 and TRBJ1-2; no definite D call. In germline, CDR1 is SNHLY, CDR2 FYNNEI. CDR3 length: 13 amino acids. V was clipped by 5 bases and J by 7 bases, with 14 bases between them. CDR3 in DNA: TGTGCCAGCAGTATGAAGCAGGAGGGTGGCTACACCTTC. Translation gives CASSMKQEGGYTF.

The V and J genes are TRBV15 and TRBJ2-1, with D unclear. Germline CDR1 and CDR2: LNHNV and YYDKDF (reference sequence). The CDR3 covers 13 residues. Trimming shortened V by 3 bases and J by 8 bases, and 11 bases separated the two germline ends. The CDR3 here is CATSRDSMYEQFF. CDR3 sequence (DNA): TGTGCCACCAGCAGGGATAGTATGTATGAGCAGTTCTTC.

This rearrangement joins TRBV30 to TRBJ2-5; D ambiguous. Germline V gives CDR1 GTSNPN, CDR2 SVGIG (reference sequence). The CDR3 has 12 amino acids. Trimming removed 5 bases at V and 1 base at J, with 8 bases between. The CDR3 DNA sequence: TGTGCCTGGGCGCCTAGCCAAGAGACCCAGTACTTC. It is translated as CAWAPSQETQYF.

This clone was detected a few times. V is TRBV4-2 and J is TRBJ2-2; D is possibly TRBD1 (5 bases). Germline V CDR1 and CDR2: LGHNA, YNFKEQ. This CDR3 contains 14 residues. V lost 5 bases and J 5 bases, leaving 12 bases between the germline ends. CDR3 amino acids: CASSIPQETGELFF. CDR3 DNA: TGTGCCAGCAGCATCCCACAGGAGACCGGGGAGCTGTTTTTT.

In DNA, the CDR3 is TGTGCCAGCAGCACCTTTTTCGCGCAGGCTAGCACCGGGGAGCTGTTTTTT. Encoded protein: CASSTFFAQASTGELFF. This chain connects TRBV5-6 to TRBJ2-2, with unresolved D. Trimming shortened V by 4 bases and J by 4 bases, and 20 bases separated the two germline ends. The germline CDR1 and CDR2 sequences are SGHDT and YYEEEE. The CDR3 spans 17 residues.

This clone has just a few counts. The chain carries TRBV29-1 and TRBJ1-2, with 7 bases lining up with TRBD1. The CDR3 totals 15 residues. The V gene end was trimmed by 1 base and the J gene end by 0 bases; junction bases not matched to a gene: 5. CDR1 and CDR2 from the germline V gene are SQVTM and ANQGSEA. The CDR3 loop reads CSVEGRDSPNYGYTF. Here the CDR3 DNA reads TGCAGCGTTGAAGGCCGGGACAGCCCTAACTATGGCTACACCTTC.

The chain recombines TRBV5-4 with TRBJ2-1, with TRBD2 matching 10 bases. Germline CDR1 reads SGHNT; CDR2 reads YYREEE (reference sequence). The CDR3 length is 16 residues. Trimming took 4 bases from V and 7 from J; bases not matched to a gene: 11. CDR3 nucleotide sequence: TGTGCCAGCAGCGACACTCCGGGACTAGCGTGGAATGAGCAGTTCTTC. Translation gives CASSDTPGLAWNEQFF.

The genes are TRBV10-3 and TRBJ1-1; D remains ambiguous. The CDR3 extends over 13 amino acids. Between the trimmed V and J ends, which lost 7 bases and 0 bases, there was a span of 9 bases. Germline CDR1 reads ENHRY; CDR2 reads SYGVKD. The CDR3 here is CAINQELNTEAFF. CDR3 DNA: TGTGCCATCAATCAGGAGTTGAACACTGAAGCTTTCTTT.

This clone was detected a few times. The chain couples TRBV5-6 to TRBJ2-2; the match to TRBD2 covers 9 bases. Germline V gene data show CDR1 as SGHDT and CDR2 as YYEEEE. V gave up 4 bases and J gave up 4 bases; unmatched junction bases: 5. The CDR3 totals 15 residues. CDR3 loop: CASSAGTSFTGELFF. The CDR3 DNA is TGTGCCAGCAGCGCCGGGACTAGCTTCACCGGGGAGCTGTTTTTT.

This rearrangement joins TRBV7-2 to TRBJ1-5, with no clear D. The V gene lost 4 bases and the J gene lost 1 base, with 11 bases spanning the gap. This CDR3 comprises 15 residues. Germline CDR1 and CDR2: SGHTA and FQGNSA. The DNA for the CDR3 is TGTGCCAGCAGCTGGACGGGGATCAGCAATCAGCCCCAGCATTTT. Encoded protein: CASSWTGISNQPQHF.

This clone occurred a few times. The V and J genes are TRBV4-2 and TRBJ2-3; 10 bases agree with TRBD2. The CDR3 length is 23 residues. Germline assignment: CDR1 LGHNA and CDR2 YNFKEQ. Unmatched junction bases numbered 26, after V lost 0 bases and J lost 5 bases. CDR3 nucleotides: TGTGCCAGCAGCCAAGAGGCGGCTTGGAGCGGGAGGGCCCAATTAAAAAGGGGAGATACGCAGTATTTT. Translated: CASSQEAAWSGRAQLKRGDTQYF.

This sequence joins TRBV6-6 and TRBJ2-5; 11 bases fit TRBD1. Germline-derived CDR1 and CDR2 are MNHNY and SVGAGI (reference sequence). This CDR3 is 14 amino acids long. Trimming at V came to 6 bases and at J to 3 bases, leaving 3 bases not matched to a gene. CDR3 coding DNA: TGTGCCAGCAGAAGGGACAGGGGGAAAGAGACCCAGTACTTC. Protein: CASRRDRGKETQYF.

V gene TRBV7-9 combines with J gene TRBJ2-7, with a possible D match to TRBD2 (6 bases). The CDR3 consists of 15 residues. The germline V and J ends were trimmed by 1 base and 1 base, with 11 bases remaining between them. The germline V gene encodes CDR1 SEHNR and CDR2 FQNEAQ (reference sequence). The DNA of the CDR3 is TGTGCCAGCAGCTTAGGGGGACTCCTATCCTACGAGCAGTACTTC. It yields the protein CASSLGGLLSYEQYF. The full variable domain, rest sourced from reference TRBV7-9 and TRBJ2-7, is DTGVSQNPRHKITKRGQNVTFRCDPISEHNRLYWYRQTLGQGPEFLTYFQNEAQLEKSRLLSDRFSAERPKGSFSTLEIQRTEQGDSAMYLCASSLGGLLSYEQYFGPGTRLTVT.

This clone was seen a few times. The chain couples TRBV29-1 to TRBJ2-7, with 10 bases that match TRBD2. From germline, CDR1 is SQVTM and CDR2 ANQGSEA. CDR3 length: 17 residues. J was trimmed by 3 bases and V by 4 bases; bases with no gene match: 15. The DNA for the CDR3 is TGCAGCGTTGGCCCTAGCGGGAGAGGGGTTGTCCTCTACGAGCAGTACGTC. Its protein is CSVGPSGRGVVLYEQYV.

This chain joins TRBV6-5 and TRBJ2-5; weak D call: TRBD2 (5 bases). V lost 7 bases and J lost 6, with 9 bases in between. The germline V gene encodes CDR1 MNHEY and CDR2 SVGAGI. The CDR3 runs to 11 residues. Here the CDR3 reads CASKFGKTQYF. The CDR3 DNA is TGTGCCAGCAAGTTCGGGAAGACCCAGTACTTC.

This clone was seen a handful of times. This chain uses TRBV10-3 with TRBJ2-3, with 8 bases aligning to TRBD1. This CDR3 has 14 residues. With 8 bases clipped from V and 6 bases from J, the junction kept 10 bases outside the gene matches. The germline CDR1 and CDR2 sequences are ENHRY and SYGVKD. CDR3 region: CAIAGQGGTDTQYF. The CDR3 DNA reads TGTGCCATCGCCGGACAGGGAGGAACGGATACGCAGTATTTT.

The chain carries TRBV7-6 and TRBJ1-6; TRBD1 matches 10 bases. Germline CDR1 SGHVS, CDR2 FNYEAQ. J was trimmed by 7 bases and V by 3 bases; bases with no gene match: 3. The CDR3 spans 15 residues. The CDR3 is CASSLGTGVNSPLHF. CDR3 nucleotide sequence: TGTGCCAGCAGCTTGGGGACAGGGGTGAATTCACCCCTCCACTTT.

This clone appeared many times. Written as DNA, the CDR3 is TGCAGCCCACTCCGGGACTATGCTATATACGAGCAGTACGTC. Residues: CSPLRDYAIYEQYV. The gene calls are TRBV29-1 and TRBJ2-7; 7 positions match TRBD2. The CDR3 is 14 amino acids. The V segment lost 8 bases and the J segment 4 bases; nucleotides outside the gene matches: 14. Germline V gene lookup returns CDR1 SQVTM and CDR2 ANQGSEA.

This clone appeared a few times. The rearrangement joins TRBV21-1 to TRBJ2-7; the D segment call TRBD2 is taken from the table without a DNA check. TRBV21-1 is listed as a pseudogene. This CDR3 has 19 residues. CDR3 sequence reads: CASSKDAGLAGPGVGEQYV. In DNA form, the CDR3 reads TGTGCCAGCAGCAAAGACGCTGGACTAGCGGGACCAGGGGTGGGCGAGCAGTACGTC.

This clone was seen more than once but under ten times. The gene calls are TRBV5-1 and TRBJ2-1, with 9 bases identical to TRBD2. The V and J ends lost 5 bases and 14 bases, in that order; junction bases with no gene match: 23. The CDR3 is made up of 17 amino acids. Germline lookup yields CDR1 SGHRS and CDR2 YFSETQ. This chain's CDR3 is CASRSSLAGGTQELEFF. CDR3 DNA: TGCGCCAGCAGGTCCTCACTAGCGGGCGGAACCCAGGAGCTGGAGTTCTTC.